A single sample is the source of the 25 T cell receptor beta chains below, sequenced in a study of shared clonotypes between healthy human individuals (dated by TCRdb to about 2020). The method was the immunoSEQ multiplex PCR assay. In its TCRdb copy, this immuneACCESS table keeps in-frame sequences only and misses some clones. Where compared with another copy, unresolved V genes explain less than half of these, and the others have no known cause. For this sample there are roughly 1,800,000 clones; over 85% appear just once. Of the sample, 0.9% to 1.5% is held by the ten largest clones. CD8 naive samples were CD45RO-negative cells positively selected for CCR7, giving a CD45RA+CCR7+ population that excluded TemRA cells. The sequencing sample was made of naive CD8+ T cells sorted from blood. Explained via the paper, the cell subset or site label denotes: CD45RA+CCR7+. The receptor set was obtained from a man aged 18 to 29 in good health.

The chain recombines TRBV5-1 with TRBJ2-1, with D perhaps matching TRBD1 (6 bases). CDR3 length: 16 amino acids. V was pared by 0 bases and J by 9 bases, with 19 bases between. Germline values: CDR1 SGHRS, CDR2 YFSETQ. The CDR3 sequence: CASSLATQGRAIEQFF. DNA of the CDR3: TGCGCCAGCAGCTTGGCCACACAGGGAAGAGCCATTGAGCAGTTCTTC.

Comments on this clone: This specimen includes other DNA sequences encoding the same CDR3. This chain links TRBV15 with TRBJ2-7; no definite D call. CDR1 and CDR2 from the germline V gene are LNHNV and YYDKDF (reference sequence). The CDR3 sequence is 12 residues long. Trimming removed 1 base from V and 4 bases from J, with 5 bases in between. CDR3 in DNA: TGTGCCACCAGCAGAGGGGGATACGAGCAGTACTTC. Its protein is CATSRGGYEQYF.

The chain combines TRBV6-5 with TRBJ2-3, with D hard to call. The germline gives CDR1 MNHEY, CDR2 SVGAGI. The CDR3 runs to 13 residues. The ends were cut back, 4 bases at V and 6 bases at J, with 11 bases in the middle. CDR3 region: CASSSSSGDTQYF. The DNA for the CDR3 is TGTGCCAGCAGTTCCTCTAGTGGCGATACGCAGTATTTT.

The rearrangement links TRBV4-1 to TRBJ2-7; unclear D gene. Germline V lookup: CDR1 MGHRA, CDR2 YSYEKL. CDR3 length: 13 amino acids. V lost 6 bases, J lost 2 bases, and 11 bases lay in between. As DNA, the CDR3 is TGCGCCAGCAGTCCCGGGCCGGCCTACGAGCAGTACTTC. Translation gives CASSPGPAYEQYF.

V is TRBV28 and J is TRBJ2-5; 9 bases fit TRBD1. Germline CDR1 reads MDHEN; CDR2 reads SYDVKM. The ends lost 5 bases at V and 5 bases at J; junction bases unmatched: 9. The CDR3 consists of 15 residues. The CDR3 region has the DNA TGTGCCAGCAGTCATCGACAGGGGGTCGAGGAGACCCAGTACTTC. Translation gives CASSHRQGVEETQYF.

This sequence joins TRBV5-1 and TRBJ1-6, with a weak D call TRBD1 (5 bases). Trimming cost V 0 bases and J 3 bases, with 16 bases left between them. This CDR3 has 18 amino acids. The germline gives CDR1 SGHRS, CDR2 YFSETQ. DNA for the CDR3: TGCGCCAGCAGCTTGGTAGGAGGGGAAAATGTCTATAATTCACCCCTCCACTTT. The encoded protein is CASSLVGGENVYNSPLHF.

To note about this clone: The sample carries other DNA sequences with the same CDR3. The chain links TRBV10-3 to TRBJ2-7; D is unresolved. CDR1 is ENHRY, CDR2 SYGVKD, per germline. Trimming left V 3 bases short and J 4 bases short, with 4 bases between. The CDR3 is 11 amino acids. The CDR3 loop reads CAISDPYEQYF. CDR3 DNA sequence: TGTGCCATCAGTGATCCGTACGAGCAGTACTTC.

This rearrangement joins TRBV27 to TRBJ1-2, with 8 bases matching TRBD1. The ends lost 6 bases at V and 8 bases at J; junction bases unmatched: 23. The CDR3 contains 18 residues. From germline, CDR1 is MNHEY and CDR2 SMNVEV (reference sequence). CDR3 residues: CASSLSSRLTGEKGGYTF. The CDR3 DNA is TGTGCCAGCAGCCTAAGCTCTCGATTGACAGGGGAGAAGGGGGGCTACACCTTC.

CDR3 in amino acids: CASSLPLDFRASSGNTIYF. The CDR3 DNA is TGTGCCAGCAGCTTACCACTGGATTTTAGAGCGAGCTCTGGAAACACCATATATTTT. The chain has TRBV7-9 and TRBJ1-3; unclear D gene. In germline, CDR1 is SEHNR, CDR2 FQNEAQ (reference sequence). The CDR3 has 19 amino acids. The germline V and J ends were trimmed by 2 bases and 0 bases, with 20 bases remaining between them.

Written as DNA, the CDR3 is TGTGCCAGCAGTGAACGAGCGGGGGGGCCGCTCCACGAGCAGTACTTC. It codes for CASSERAGGPLHEQYF. The chain joins TRBV2 to TRBJ2-7; the match to TRBD2 covers 10 bases. J lost 5 bases, V lost 2 bases, and 9 bases had no gene match. This CDR3 contains 16 residues. Germline lookup yields CDR1 SNHLY and CDR2 FYNNEI.

The rearrangement uses TRBV19 and TRBJ1-1; D possibly corresponds to TRBD1 (5 bases). The CDR3 has 13 residues. The germline V and J ends were trimmed by 6 bases and 0 bases, with 8 bases remaining between them. CDR1 and CDR2 from the germline V gene are LNHDA and SQIVND (reference sequence). CDR3 nucleotide sequence: TGTGCCAGTAGACAGGCCATGAACACTGAAGCTTTCTTT. It yields the protein CASRQAMNTEAFF.

This clone was picked up a small number of times. V usage is TRBV7-9 and J usage is TRBJ2-1; D is possibly TRBD2 (5 bases). The V gene's germline CDR1 is SEHNR and CDR2 FQNEAQ (reference sequence). The CDR3 covers 14 residues. The V gene lost 3 bases and the J gene lost 4 bases, with 10 bases spanning the gap. The CDR3 bases are TGTGCCAGCAGCTTGGGAGCTTTATACAATGAGCAGTTCTTC. It encodes CASSLGALYNEQFF. Complete variable domain (other parts from reference TRBV7-9 and TRBJ2-1): DTGVSQNPRHKITKRGQNVTFRCDPISEHNRLYWYRQTLGQGPEFLTYFQNEAQLEKSRLLSDRFSAERPKGSFSTLEIQRTEQGDSAMYLCASSLGALYNEQFFGPGTRLTVL.

The V gene is TRBV27, the J gene TRBJ1-6, with D maybe TRBD1 (5 bases). The V gene lost 3 bases and the J gene lost 7 bases, with 10 bases spanning the gap. Germline V lookup: CDR1 MNHEY, CDR2 SMNVEV (reference sequence). The CDR3 runs to 14 residues. DNA for the CDR3: TGTGCCAGCAGTTTCGGGGGGTTCAATTCACCCCTCCACTTT. This gives the protein CASSFGGFNSPLHF.

The J gene is TRBJ2-7, the V gene TRBV10-3; TRBD2 agrees at 12 bases. This CDR3 is 16 amino acids long. Germline V lookup: CDR1 ENHRY, CDR2 SYGVKD. With 5 bases clipped from V and 3 bases from J, the junction kept 8 bases outside the gene matches. The CDR3 sequence: CAISSLGLAGYYEQYF. In nucleotides, the CDR3 is TGTGCCATCAGTTCCTTGGGACTAGCGGGTTACTACGAGCAGTACTTC.

V is TRBV6-5 and J is TRBJ1-3; tentative D call: TRBD1 (5 bases). This CDR3 has 15 residues. Germline loops: CDR1 MNHEY, CDR2 SVGAGI. The V end lost 5 bases, the J end lost 0 bases, and 11 bases lay between the germline ends. In DNA, the CDR3 is TGTGCCAGCAGTACAGGCCAATCCTCTGGAAACACCATATATTTT. This sequence encodes CASSTGQSSGNTIYF.

This chain's CDR3 is CSVLTGNTGELFF. CDR3 DNA sequence: TGCAGCGTTCTGACAGGGAACACCGGGGAGCTGTTTTTT. The chain carries TRBV29-1 and TRBJ2-2; D might be TRBD1 (6 bases). Germline V CDR1 and CDR2: SQVTM, ANQGSEA. The CDR3 totals 13 residues. With 5 bases removed from V and 1 base from J, the gap between germline ends came to 8 bases.

This clone has just one count. The chain has TRBV7-3 and TRBJ1-5; no clear D. Trimming stripped 0 bases from V and 6 bases from J, with 6 bases between. Germline CDR1 and CDR2: SGHTA and FQGTGA. The CDR3 runs 13 residues. CDR3 sequence: CASSLTGGQPQHF. CDR3 DNA sequence: TGTGCCAGCAGCTTAACCGGTGGTCAGCCCCAGCATTTT.

J is TRBJ1-2 and V is TRBV11-1; a weak D match, TRBD1 (6 bases). The germline V and J ends were trimmed by 8 bases and 7 bases, with 20 bases remaining between them. Germline values: CDR1 SGHAT, CDR2 FQDESV (reference sequence). The CDR3 length is 14 residues. The CDR3 DNA follows: TGTGCCAGCGGCCCACCCACAGGGTACGGTGGCTACACCTTC. Translating gives CASGPPTGYGGYTF.

This clone is a singleton in its sample. The J gene is TRBJ1-2, the V gene TRBV4-1; D not resolved. There are 15 residues in the CDR3. CDR1 is MGHRA and CDR2 is YSYEKL in the germline V gene. V lost 0 bases, J lost 4 bases, and 12 bases lay in between. The DNA for the CDR3 is TGCGCCAGCAGCCAAGAGTGGGATGAGGCCTATGGCTACACCTTC. This encodes CASSQEWDEAYGYTF.

The rearrangement links TRBV7-9 to TRBJ1-6; D might be TRBD1 (6 bases). Germline V gives CDR1 SEHNR, CDR2 FQNEAQ (reference sequence). V gave up 5 bases and J gave up 0 bases, with 11 bases separating them. The CDR3 consists of 16 residues. CDR3 DNA sequence: TGTGCCAGCAGCGACCTAGGGGGCTCCTATAATTCACCCCTCCACTTT. Translation gives CASSDLGGSYNSPLHF.

In its sample, this clone was seen once. Other DNA variants within this sample encode the same CDR3. The J gene is TRBJ2-7, the V gene TRBV2; D unresolved. Trimming took off 6 bases at V and 0 bases at J, with 6 bases between the two ends. This CDR3 has 12 residues. Germline CDR1 reads SNHLY; CDR2 reads FYNNEI. CDR3 DNA sequence: TGTGCCAGCAGCCCTGCCTCCTACGAGCAGTACTTC. Translating it yields CASSPASYEQYF.

The chain recombines TRBV11-2 with TRBJ2-3; the D is unclear. The CDR3 runs 16 residues. V lost 6 bases and J lost 2, with 18 bases in between. Germline V CDR1 and CDR2: SGHAT, FQNNGV. The CDR3: CASSSIDPPVTDTQYF. The CDR3, as DNA: TGTGCCAGCAGTTCGATTGACCCCCCAGTCACAGATACGCAGTATTTT. The complete variable domain, with remaining parts taken from reference TRBV11-2 and TRBJ2-3, reads EAGVAQSPRYKIIEKRQSVAFWCNPISGHATLYWYQQILGQGPKLLIQFQNNGVVDDSQLPKDRFSAERLKGVDSTLKIQPAKLEDSAVYLCASSSIDPPVTDTQYFGPGTRLTVL.

This sequence joins TRBV2 and TRBJ2-3, with a possible D match to TRBD1 (5 bases). The CDR3 contains 12 residues. V was trimmed by 6 bases and J by 2 bases, leaving 6 bases between them. The V gene's germline CDR1 is SNHLY and CDR2 FYNNEI. The CDR3 DNA reads as TGTGCCAGCAGAGGGGACACAGATACGCAGTATTTT. This codes for CASRGDTDTQYF. Based on the CDR3 plus reference TRBV2 and TRBJ2-3, the full variable domain is EPEVTQTPSHQVTQMGQEVILRCVPISNHLYFYWYRQILGQKVEFLVSFYNNEISEKSEIFDDQFSVERPDGSNFTLKIRSTKLEDSAMYFCASRGDTDTQYFGPGTRLTVL.

The chain joins TRBV27 to TRBJ2-2, with 13 bases aligning to TRBD2. The CDR3 covers 16 residues. The germline CDR1 and CDR2 sequences are MNHEY and SMNVEV (reference sequence). The J segment lost 7 bases and the V segment lost 5 bases, leaving 7 bases of the junction unmatched. The CDR3 coding sequence is TGTGCCAGCAGTCCCGGACTAGCGGGGGCGGGCGGGGAGCTGTTTTTT. It is translated as CASSPGLAGAGGELFF.

V usage is TRBV11-2 and J usage is TRBJ2-7; TRBD2 matches at 8 bases. Per the germline V gene, CDR1 is SGHAT and CDR2 is FQNNGV. V was pared by 0 bases and J by 4 bases, with 17 bases of the junction left unmatched. This CDR3 has 19 residues. The CDR3 loop is CASSLDPGLEGPEGYEQYF. For the CDR3, the DNA is TGTGCCAGCAGCTTAGATCCGGGACTAGAAGGCCCAGAAGGGTACGAGCAGTACTTC.